This T cell receptor (beta chain) was obtained from a study of identifying expanded T cells in peripheral blood. General observations from the study: About 1.3 clones differed between technical replicates, versus 16.4 and 19 over time. Roughly two-week clone count variance significantly increased as total template count grew.

During the collection period, no donor immune events like infections were recorded. CDR1 LNHNV and CDR2 YYDKDF come from the germline V gene (reference sequence). With V trimmed by 5 bases and J by 7 bases, 4 bases remained unmatched. This CDR3 is 15 amino acids long. On this clone: The target antigen is unknown.

The data were produced by immunoSEQ multiplex PCR, yet TCRdb's version contains in-frame clones alone and is incomplete. The profile covers 70,000 to 95,000 clones, with approximately 91% appearing a single time and 3% to 5% taken by the ten largest. Material for sequencing was blood. The V gene is TRBV15, the J gene TRBJ2-1; TRBD2 matches at 14 bases. The source is a person aged 18 to 70 in good health. CDR3 sequence: CATSGGTSGSNEQFF. As DNA, the CDR3 is TGTGCCACCAGCGGGGGGACTAGCGGGAGTAATGAGCAGTTCTTC.